The clone carrying this T cell receptor beta chain has more than one count but fewer than ten. No antigen is known for it. This CDR3 is 15 amino acids long. With 5 bases removed from V and 6 bases from J, the gap between germline ends came to 16 bases. Per the germline V gene, CDR1 is SGHTA and CDR2 is FQGTGA. This sample was taken from a study of T cell repertoires in cytomegalovirus infection. MiXCR, run by TCRdb on the reads, gives a single entry per CDR3 protein. The sample includes over 45,000 distinct CDR3 sequences, 20% to 25% seen only once; the top ten take roughly 90%. This TCR derives from a human donor in good health (CMV status not recorded). Some clones in this sample may be carry-over from other donors' samples. V gene TRBV7-3 combines with J gene TRBJ2-2; no clear D gene. Specimen: CD8+ T cells from cultured PBMCs, collected from culture after CMV antigen stimulation. CDR3 nucleotide sequence: TGTGCCAGCAGCCCAGAGCCGAGAAACCCCGGGGAGCTGTTTTTT. This codes for CASSPEPRNPGELFF. The variable domain in full, with the rest retrieved from reference TRBV7-3 and TRBJ2-2, is GAGVSQTPSNKVTEKGKYVELRCDPISGHTALYWYRQSLGQGPEFLIYFQGTGAADDSGLPNDRFFAVRPEGSVSTLKIQRTERGDSAVYLCASSPEPRNPGELFFGEGSRLTVL.